Listed below are T cell receptor beta chains from one sample, sequenced in a study of cytomegalovirus exposure and HLA in healthy donors. Clones were sequenced by immunoSEQ multiplex PCR, and TCRdb holds only the in-frame ones, with some missing. The table records approximately 120,000 clones, about 83% of them present only once. The material sequenced was PBMCs. The receptor set was obtained from a female donor in good health and CMV-seronegative. Both conserved end residues are part of each CDR3. Fields, in order: V gene, clone size, D gene, J gene, CDR3 protein, CDR3 DNA. A D gene is named only where the DNA matches it firmly. Where a row states a size, it is once, few, many or the class of an expanded clone; other rows omit it.

TRBV28	NA	TRBD2	TRBJ2-5	CASSFLAGDETQYF	TGTGCCAGCAGTTTCCTAGCGGGGGACGAGACCCAGTACTTC
TRBV11-1	NA	TRBD2	TRBJ2-1	CASSLVSGGFNEQFF	TGTGCCAGCAGCTTAGTTAGCGGGGGATTCAATGAGCAGTTCTTC
TRBV21-1	NA	NA	TRBJ2-5	CASSKEAGTNQETQYF	TGTGCCAGCAGCAAAGAAGCGGGGACTAACCAAGAGACCCAGTACTTC
TRBV7-2	NA	TRBD2	TRBJ2-1	CASSEHPRGAQVEQFF	TGTGCCAGCAGCGAACACCCGCGGGGGGCGCAAGTGGAGCAGTTCTTC
TRBV7-8	NA	NA	TRBJ2-3	CASITLVGTGADTQYF	TGTGCCAGCATAACCCTCGTCGGTACAGGAGCAGATACGCAGTATTTT
TRBV7-9	NA	NA	TRBJ1-5	CASSLGHLQGGQPQHF	TGTGCCAGCAGCTTAGGGCACCTACAGGGCGGCCAGCCCCAGCATTTT
TRBV2	NA	TRBD1	TRBJ1-5	CASEKGQTNQPQHF	TGTGCCAGCGAGAAGGGACAGACCAATCAGCCCCAGCATTTT
TRBV6-5	NA	NA	TRBJ2-3	CASSYSIVSPTDTQYF	TGTGCCAGCAGTTACTCGATTGTCAGTCCCACAGATACGCAGTATTTT
TRBV5-6	NA	NA	TRBJ2-3	CASSQPGHSTDTQYF	TGTGCCAGCAGCCAGCCGGGACACAGCACAGATACGCAGTATTTT
TRBV18	NA	NA	TRBJ2-2	CASSPPRTGELFF	TGTGCCAGCTCACCCCCCCGGACCGGGGAGCTGTTTTTT
TRBV5-1	few	TRBD1	TRBJ1-6	CASSSTGTGESPLHF	TGCGCCAGCAGCTCGACCGGGACAGGGGAATCACCCCTCCACTTT
TRBV18	NA	NA	TRBJ2-6	CASSLKKSSGANVLTF	TGTGCCAGCTCACTGAAGAAGAGCTCTGGGGCCAACGTCCTGACTTTC
TRBV28	NA	NA	TRBJ1-1	CASFPRTTLNTEAFF	TGTGCCAGCTTTCCCCGGACAACTTTGAACACTGAAGCTTTCTTT
TRBV5-4	NA	TRBD1	TRBJ1-2	CASSSVDRANYGYTF	TGTGCCAGCAGCTCCGTTGACAGGGCTAACTATGGCTACACCTTC
TRBV7-2	NA	TRBD2	TRBJ2-2	CASMRGGRAGELFF	TGTGCCAGTATGCGGGGGGGAAGGGCCGGGGAGCTGTTTTTT
TRBV19	NA	NA	TRBJ1-6	CASSIAQGESPLHF	TGTGCCAGTAGTATTGCACAGGGCGAATCACCCCTCCACTTT
TRBV18	NA	TRBD1	TRBJ1-4	CASSPSRDRVTHEKLFF	TGTGCCAGCTCACCGTCCCGGGACAGGGTTACCCATGAAAAACTGTTTTTT
TRBV5-1	NA	TRBD1	TRBJ2-3	CASSLNRGTSTDTQYF	TGCGCCAGCAGCTTGAACAGGGGAACTAGCACAGATACGCAGTATTTT
TRBV29-1	NA	NA	TRBJ1-2	CSVEGSPGLPMDGYTF	TGCAGCGTTGAAGGGAGCCCGGGACTTCCTATGGATGGCTACACCTTC
TRBV7-9	NA	NA	TRBJ1-2	CSSSYDTVVYYGYTF	TGTTCCAGCAGCTACGACACAGTCGTTTACTATGGCTACACCTTC
TRBV29-1	few	TRBD1	TRBJ2-7	CSVAQGRSEQYF	TGCAGCGTTGCACAGGGGCGTTCCGAGCAGTACTTC